The 11 T cell receptor beta chains presented below share a single source sample, sequenced in a study of blood T cell repertoires in COVID-19. Method: immunoSEQ multiplex PCR; TCRdb's copy keeps in-frame clones and lacks some. Here the sample spans about 370,000 clones, more than 80% being singletons. What was sequenced was peripheral blood. These receptors all stem from a woman younger than 45 with COVID-19, enrolled during active disease.

This clone was picked up one time. This chain uses TRBV4-3 with TRBJ2-7; D perhaps matches TRBD1 (6 bases). CDR1 is LGHNA and CDR2 is YSLEER in the germline V gene. The ends were cut back, 0 bases at V and 6 bases at J, with 12 bases in the middle. The CDR3 covers 14 residues. The CDR3 coding sequence is TGCGCCAGCAGCCAAGAGGGTATAGGGGGCGAGCAGTACTTC. It translates to CASSQEGIGGEQYF.

Only a few counts were recorded for this clone. The V call is TRBV19, the J call TRBJ2-2, with TRBD2 identical over 8 bases. Germline CDR1 and CDR2: LNHDA and SQIVND (reference sequence). The CDR3 covers 16 residues. The V segment lost 4 bases and the J segment 0 bases; nucleotides outside the gene matches: 4. CDR3 amino acids: CASSTTGGANTGELFF. The CDR3 coding sequence is TGTGCCAGTAGTACAACCGGGGGGGCGAACACCGGGGAGCTGTTTTTT.

The chain uses TRBV19 and TRBJ2-1, with D possibly TRBD1 on 6 matching bases. Germline CDR1 reads LNHDA; CDR2 reads SQIVND (reference sequence). Deletions cut 3 bases from V and 2 bases from J, with 14 bases between. This CDR3 is built from 16 residues. The CDR3 here is CASSISSGDTYNEQFF. The CDR3, as DNA: TGTGCCAGTAGTATCTCGTCCGGGGACACCTACAATGAGCAGTTCTTC.

This clone was seen a single time. The chain employs TRBV19 and TRBJ2-5; D is perhaps TRBD2 (6 bases). The CDR3 consists of 17 residues. The germline V and J ends were trimmed by 1 base and 4 bases, with 19 bases remaining between them. CDR1 and CDR2 from the germline V gene are LNHDA and SQIVND (reference sequence). This CDR3 reads CASSIARAGGVGETQYF. CDR3 nucleotides: TGTGCCAGTAGTATAGCTCGCGCCGGGGGAGTAGGAGAGACCCAGTACTTC. The complete variable domain, with remaining parts taken from reference TRBV19 and TRBJ2-5, reads DGGITQSPKYLFRKEGQNVTLSCEQNLNHDAMYWYRQDPGQGLRLIYYSQIVNDFQKGDIAEGYSVSREKKESFPLTVTSAQKNPTAFYLCASSIARAGGVGETQYFGPGTRLLVL.

CDR3 nucleotides: TGTGCCAGCAACCCCGGACAGGCCACCCGGTACACCTTC. Amino acid sequence: CASNPGQATRYTF. This rearrangement joins TRBV12-3 or TRBV12-4 to TRBJ1-2; TRBD1 matches 7 bases. The CDR3 extends over 13 amino acids. The V gene end was trimmed by 7 bases and the J gene end by 11 bases; junction bases not matched to a gene: 13.

The rearrangement joins TRBV19 to TRBJ2-3, with TRBD2 as a possible D gene (6 bases). The CDR3 runs 15 residues. Trimming stripped 4 bases from V and 0 bases from J, with 11 bases between. Germline CDR1 LNHDA, CDR2 SQIVND (reference sequence). The CDR3 coding sequence is TGTGCCAGTAGTACCTTAGCGGCTAGCACAGATACGCAGTATTTT. Translated: CASSTLAASTDTQYF.

The chain's CDR3 is CASSQNRAQPQHF. The DNA for the CDR3 is TGCGCCAGCAGCCAGAACAGGGCTCAGCCCCAGCATTTT. The chain recombines TRBV4-3 with TRBJ1-5, with TRBD1 as a possible D gene (6 bases). With 3 bases removed from V and 6 bases from J, the gap between germline ends came to 9 bases. The CDR3 is 13 amino acids. Per the germline V gene, CDR1 is LGHNA and CDR2 is YSLEER.

The rearrangement links TRBV18 to TRBJ1-2; D ambiguous. The CDR3 length is 15 residues. In germline, CDR1 is KGHSH, CDR2 LQKENI. V dropped 0 bases and J dropped 2 bases, with 10 bases sitting between them. The CDR3, as DNA: TGTGCCAGCTCACCACCGTCCGTTGAGAACTATGGCTACACCTTC. This encodes CASSPPSVENYGYTF.

CDR3 sequence: CASSQGAGTGGETQYF. Written as DNA, the CDR3 is TGCGCCAGCAGCCAAGGGGCCGGGACAGGGGGAGAGACCCAGTACTTC. This sequence joins TRBV4-3 and TRBJ2-5; 11 bases line up with TRBD1. Per the germline V gene, CDR1 is LGHNA and CDR2 is YSLEER. After removal of 1 base from V and 4 bases from J, the junction contained 5 bases not matched to a gene. The CDR3 runs 16 residues.

This chain joins TRBV18 and TRBJ1-5, with D tentatively TRBD1 (6 bases). The length of the CDR3 is 16 residues. Trimming stripped 3 bases from V and 2 bases from J, with 14 bases between. The germline V gene encodes CDR1 KGHSH and CDR2 LQKENI. CDR3 sequence: CASSPRQDPRNQPQHF. Here the CDR3 DNA reads TGTGCCAGCTCACCCCGACAGGACCCCCGCAATCAGCCCCAGCATTTT.

The chain is built from TRBV20-1 and TRBJ2-3; D could derive from TRBD1 or TRBD2 (5 bases each). The CDR3 consists of 13 residues. Germline V gives CDR1 DFQATT, CDR2 SNEGSKA (reference sequence). Trimming took 6 bases from V and 5 from J, leaving 15 bases between them. The CDR3 DNA reads as TGCAGTGCAAGTGACAGCGGCAAAGATACGCAGTATTTT. Translating it yields CSASDSGKDTQYF.